This record looks at one TCR beta chain sequence and its context. This CDR3 is built from 14 residues. CDR1 and CDR2 from the germline V gene are SGHRS and YFSETQ. V lost 5 bases and J lost 2, with 14 bases in between. The data originate from a study of response to subunit inactivated influenza vaccine. In TCRdb, the RT-PCR reads were re-called with MiXCR into one record per CDR3 protein. The sample has hundreds of thousands of distinct CDR3 sequences, about 12% seen once. Sample: PBMCs from blood, taken on the day of vaccination. The sequence was collected from a man in his forties or fifties who received an inactivated influenza vaccine. The J gene is TRBJ2-7, the V gene TRBV5-1; D is unresolved. The CDR3 DNA sequence: TGCGCCAGCAGATATGAGCAATATGCCTACGAGCAGTACTTC. This codes for CASRYEQYAYEQYF.